The 8 T cell receptor beta chains below were found in one sample sequenced in a study of T cell responses to AZD1222 COVID-19 vaccine. Here immunoSEQ multiplex PCR was the method, and the copy in TCRdb shows in-frame clones only, minus some. The sample lists approximately 120,000 clones, roughly nine tenths occurring once. The sample was peripheral blood, taken on day 0 of AZD1222 vaccination. These receptors were taken from an adult in good health.

The chain combines TRBV6-2 or TRBV6-3 with TRBJ2-3; D is ambiguous. In germline, CDR1 is MNHEY, CDR2 SVGEGT. The V end lost 4 bases, the J end lost 1 base, and 3 bases lay between the germline ends. The CDR3 is 12 residues long. The CDR3 sequence is CASSSGTDTQYF. CDR3 nucleotides: TGTGCCAGCAGTTCCGGCACAGATACGCAGTATTTT.

This rearrangement joins TRBV29-1 to TRBJ2-2, with 9 nucleotides matching TRBD1. The CDR3 runs to 13 residues. The germline V gene encodes CDR1 SQVTM and CDR2 ANQGSEA. V shed 7 bases, J shed 2 bases, and the junction held 2 bases outside the gene matches. DNA for the CDR3: TGCAGCGCGGACAGGGGAAACACCGGGGAGCTGTTTTTT. This gives the protein CSADRGNTGELFF.

The gene calls are TRBV14 and TRBJ1-1; 9 bases map to TRBD1. Germline CDR1 SGHDN, CDR2 FVKESK. The CDR3 is 15 residues long. The V and J ends lost 4 bases and 6 bases, in that order; junction bases with no gene match: 9. CDR3 nucleotides: TGTGCCAGCAGCCCACTACCGGGACAGGGACCTGAAGCTTTCTTT. Protein: CASSPLPGQGPEAFF.

V is TRBV19 and J is TRBJ2-7, with TRBD2 as a possible D gene (6 bases). Germline assignment: CDR1 LNHDA and CDR2 SQIVND (reference sequence). V was clipped by 6 bases and J by 5 bases, with 17 bases between them. This CDR3 region has 14 residues. CDR3 sequence reads: CASSNPGLRDEQYF. DNA for the CDR3: TGTGCCAGTAGCAACCCGGGACTCCGGGACGAGCAGTACTTC.

This clone has a single count. The V call is TRBV6-1, the J call TRBJ1-1; 9 bases agree with TRBD1. Germline trimming cut 4 bases from V and 1 base from J; bases unmatched to any gene: 7. This CDR3 is 16 amino acids long. CDR1 MNHNS and CDR2 SASEGT come from the germline V gene. CDR3 residues: CASSVRDRVPNTEAFF. CDR3 nucleotide sequence: TGTGCCAGCAGTGTCCGGGACAGGGTACCGAACACTGAAGCTTTCTTT.

This rearrangement joins TRBV4-1 to TRBJ1-2; D is unresolved. Per germline, CDR1 MGHRA and CDR2 YSYEKL. The CDR3 has 16 residues. The V gene lost 2 bases and the J gene lost 2 bases, with 15 bases spanning the gap. CDR3 nucleotides: TGCGCCAGCAGCCAACCTCGGGCGGGATTAAACTATGGCTACACCTTC. Its protein product is CASSQPRAGLNYGYTF.

The chain employs TRBV10-1 and TRBJ2-7; D is undetermined. The germline V and J ends were trimmed by 3 bases and 9 bases, with 15 bases remaining between them. The CDR3 has 13 amino acids. Germline CDR1 is WNHNN and CDR2 is SYGVQD (reference sequence). CDR3 coding DNA: TGCGCCAGCAGTGACCCACCTAATAGGTGGCAGTACTTC. Amino acid sequence: CASSDPPNRWQYF.

The chain recombines TRBV15 with TRBJ1-1; a weak D match, TRBD1 (6 bases). The CDR3 is 13 amino acids. V lost 6 bases and J 5 bases, leaving 13 bases between the germline ends. Germline CDR1 and CDR2: LNHNV and YYDKDF (reference sequence). The CDR3 sequence is CATRERGETEAFF. The CDR3 DNA sequence: TGTGCCACCAGGGAAAGGGGGGAAACTGAAGCTTTCTTT. The variable domain in full, with the rest retrieved from reference TRBV15 and TRBJ1-1, is DAMVIQNPRYQVTQFGKPVTLSCSQTLNHNVMYWYQQKSSQAPKLLFHYYDKDFNNEADTPDNFQSRRPNTSFCFLDIRSPGLGDTAMYLCATRERGETEAFFGQGTRLTVV.